This T cell receptor beta chain was profiled in a study of cytomegalovirus exposure and HLA in healthy donors. V lost 6 bases and J lost 2; bases outside the gene matches: 4. CDR3 length: 15 residues. CDR1 is KGHSH, CDR2 LQKENI, per germline. 60 Vbeta and 13 Jbeta primers were used in PCR. Data came from immunoSEQ multiplex PCR; TCRdb stores just in-frame clones and leaves some out. The data show 160,000 or so clones, roughly 79% seen once. This clone was counted a single time. The clonotype comes from a man aged 35-49 years in good health and CMV-seronegative. This chain joins TRBV18 and TRBJ2-3; TRBD2 agrees at 11 bases. The specimen sequenced was PBMCs. CDR3 sequence reads: CASSALAGDTDTQYF. In DNA form, the CDR3 reads TGTGCCAGCTCGGCACTAGCGGGAGACACAGATACGCAGTATTTT. The whole variable domain, filled in from reference TRBV18 and TRBJ2-3, reads NAGVMQNPRHLVRRRGQEARLRCSPMKGHSHVYWYRQLPEEGLKFMVYLQKENIIDESGMPKERFSAEFPKEGPSILRIQQVVRGDSAAYFCASSALAGDTDTQYFGPGTRLTVL.